The subject of this entry is one T cell receptor beta chain. This sample was included in a study of blood T cell repertoires in COVID-19. Germline CDR1 and CDR2: SGDLS and YYNGEE. The junction had 0 bases not matched to a gene; V was cut back by 1 base and J by 0 bases. CDR3 length: 14 residues. Authors' analysis steps: Amplified reference gene primers provided the basis for estimating nucleated cell counts. Sequencing used immunoSEQ multiplex PCR; TCRdb keeps in-frame clones, though not all of them. V and J calls and clone size follow that table, whereas D and trimming were derived from the DNA. Of 65,000 to 95,000 clones in the sample, roughly 79% were seen once.

Sequencing was performed on peripheral blood. The chain employs TRBV9 and TRBJ1-1; 7 bases align to TRBD1. This clonotype was sampled from a human donor in a cohort sampled during active COVID-19. CDR3 sequence reads: CASSVTGVNTEAFF. CDR3 in DNA: TGTGCCAGCAGCGTAACAGGGGTGAACACTGAAGCTTTCTTT.